This T cell receptor (beta chain) comes out of a study of blood T cell repertoires in COVID-19. Sequenced by immunoSEQ multiplex PCR; TCRdb stores in-frame clones only, minus some. Of around 18,000 clones in the sample, about 91% were seen once. Germline V gene sequence: CDR1 LNHDA, CDR2 SQIVND (reference sequence). V dropped 8 bases and J dropped 2 bases, with 15 bases sitting between them. This CDR3 has 15 residues. The receptor was derived from a human donor in a cohort sampled during active COVID-19. The specimen sequenced was peripheral blood. V and J are TRBV19 and TRBJ2-2, with D maybe TRBD1 (5 bases). In nucleotides, the CDR3 is TGTGCCAGTCAAAGCAGGGTTCTAAACACCGGGGAGCTGTTTTTT. It encodes CASQSRVLNTGELFF.